Listed below are T cell receptor beta chains from one sample, sequenced in a study of neurological immune-mediated disorders. TCRdb used MiXCR to reprocess the 5' RACE reads, holding one entry per CDR3 protein. Here the sample spans about 50,000 distinct CDR3 sequences, 16% being singletons. The sample comprised PBMCs. All receptors derive from a man between 60 and 75 years old in good health. The CDR3 runs from the conserved cysteine through the conserved F or W. D genes are given only for firm matches. Where a row states a size, it is once, few, many or the class of an expanded clone; other rows omit it.

DNA: TGCGCCACCCAGGCGGACAGCAATCAGCCCCAGCATTTT
CDR3: CATQADSNQPQHF
D: -
J: TRBJ1-5
V: TRBV10-2
size: many

DNA: TGCGCCAGCAGCGTTGTAGCGGGAGCTAGGAATGAGCAGTTCTTC
CDR3: CASSVVAGARNEQFF
D: TRBD2
J: TRBJ2-1
V: TRBV5-1
size: many

DNA: TGTGCCAGCAGCTTAGGGCCCTGGGGCCAGTACTTC
CDR3: CASSLGPWGQYF
D: -
J: TRBJ2-5
V: TRBV7-2
size: many

DNA: TGTGCCAGCAGTGAGGCGGGAGGGCAGTATGAGCAGTTCTTC
CDR3: CASSEAGGQYEQFF
D: TRBD2
J: TRBJ2-1
V: TRBV6-4
size: many

DNA: TGCAGCGTTGAAGAGGGACAGGGGCCCTACGAGCAGTACTTC
CDR3: CSVEEGQGPYEQYF
D: TRBD1
J: TRBJ2-7
V: TRBV29-1
size: many

DNA: TGTGCCAGCAGACGGGCCCCTAATTCACCCCTCCACTTT
CDR3: CASRRAPNSPLHF
D: -
J: TRBJ1-6
V: TRBV5-5
size: many

DNA: TGTGCCAGCAGCTCCATAACCGGGGAGCTGTTTTTT
CDR3: CASSSITGELFF
D: -
J: TRBJ2-2
V: TRBV13
size: many

DNA: TGTGCCAGCAGCTTAGTGGGCGGGGATGAGCAGTTCTTC
CDR3: CASSLVGGDEQFF
D: -
J: TRBJ2-1
V: TRBV7-2
size: -

DNA: TGTGCTAGCAGCCGGATAGCGGGAAACAATGAGCAGTTCTTC
CDR3: CASSRIAGNNEQFF
D: TRBD2
J: TRBJ2-1
V: TRBV7-7
size: many

DNA: TGTGCCAGCAGCTTATGGGGAAACACCGGGGAGCTGTTTTTT
CDR3: CASSLWGNTGELFF
D: -
J: TRBJ2-2
V: TRBV7-6
size: many

DNA: TGTGCCAGCAGCTTTCGAGATCTTAACACCGGGGAGCTGTTTTTT
CDR3: CASSFRDLNTGELFF
D: -
J: TRBJ2-2
V: TRBV5-6
size: few

DNA: TGTGCCAGCAGCCGAACGACTAGCGGGAGGGCCTACGAGCAGTACTTC
CDR3: CASSRTTSGRAYEQYF
D: TRBD2
J: TRBJ2-7
V: TRBV28
size: few

DNA: TGTGCCACCCACGGGGAGACTACAGATACGCAGTATTTT
CDR3: CATHGETTDTQYF
D: -
J: TRBJ2-3
V: TRBV10-3
size: -

DNA: TGTAGTGCCCATCGGTTAGAATCCTACGAGCAGTACTTC
CDR3: CSAHRLESYEQYF
D: -
J: TRBJ2-7
V: TRBV20-1
size: once